Listed here is a single TCR beta chain. Antigen: not known. The sample belongs to a study of shared clonotypes between healthy human individuals. Genomic DNA from each subset was divided evenly over several immunoSEQ plates. Sequenced by immunoSEQ multiplex PCR; TCRdb stores in-frame clones only, minus some. The table lists under 600,000 clones, around 97% of them singletons. The study, taken as a whole, reports: Naive subsets generally exceeded memory subsets in estimated richness. Incomplete sequencing of sorted subsets was indicated by rarefaction despite large depth.

The V segment lost 6 bases and the J segment 5 bases; nucleotides outside the gene matches: 9. Germline-derived CDR1 and CDR2 are PRHDT and FYEKMQ (reference sequence). This CDR3 is built from 14 residues. The sequenced sample was naive CD4+ T cells sorted from blood. The sample's subset: CD45RA+ positively selected. This TCR derives from a woman in her 30s in good health. The V call is TRBV13, the J call TRBJ2-5; 7 bases line up with TRBD1. The CDR3 region is CASSSTGARETQYF. CDR3 in DNA: TGTGCCAGCAGTTCTACAGGGGCTCGGGAGACCCAGTACTTC.